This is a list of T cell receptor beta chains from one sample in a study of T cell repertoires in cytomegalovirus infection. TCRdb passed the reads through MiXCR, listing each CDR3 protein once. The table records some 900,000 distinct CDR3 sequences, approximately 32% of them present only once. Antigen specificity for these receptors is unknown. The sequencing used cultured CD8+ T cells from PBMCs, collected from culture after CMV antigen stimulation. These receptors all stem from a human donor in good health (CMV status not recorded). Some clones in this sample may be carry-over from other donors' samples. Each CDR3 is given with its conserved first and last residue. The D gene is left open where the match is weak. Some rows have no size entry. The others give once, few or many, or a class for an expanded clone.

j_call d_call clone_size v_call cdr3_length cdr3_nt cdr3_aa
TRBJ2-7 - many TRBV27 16 TGTGCCAGCAGTTTCACCTTTCCGGGACAATACTACGAGCAGTACTTC CASSFTFPGQYYEQYF
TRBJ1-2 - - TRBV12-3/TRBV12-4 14 TGTGCCAGCAGTTTAGTAGATGGGAACTATGGCTACACCTTC CASSLVDGNYGYTF
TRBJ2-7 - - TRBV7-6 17 TGTGCCAGCAGCTTGGGGTCCGGGACCTTCCCTCCCGACGAGCAGTACTTC CASSLGSGTFPPDEQYF
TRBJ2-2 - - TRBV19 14 TGTGCCAGTACAGGGGATCAGGACACCGGGGAGCTGTTTTTT CASTGDQDTGELFF
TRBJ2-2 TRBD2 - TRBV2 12 TGTGCCAGCGGGGAGGGGACCGGGGAGCTGTTTTTT CASGEGTGELFF
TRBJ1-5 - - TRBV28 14 TGTGCCAGCAGTTTGTGGGGCGAGGATCAGCCCCAGCATTTT CASSLWGEDQPQHF
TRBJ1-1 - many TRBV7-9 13 TGTGCCAGCAGCCAGGGGATATACACTGAAGCTTTCTTT CASSQGIYTEAFF
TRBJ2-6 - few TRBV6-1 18 TGTGCCAGCAGTGAATGGACGTACCTTGACTCTGGGGCCAACGTCCTGACTTTC CASSEWTYLDSGANVLTF
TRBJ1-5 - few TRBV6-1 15 TGTGCCAGCAGTGAATTATTCCGTACTAATCAGCCCCAGCATTTT CASSELFRTNQPQHF
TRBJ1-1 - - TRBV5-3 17 TGTGCCAGCAGCTTGGAATATGGGGTGCGAGAAGGGACTGAAGCTTTCTTT CASSLEYGVREGTEAFF
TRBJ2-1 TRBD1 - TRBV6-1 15 TGTGCCAGCAGTGACCGGGACAGTGATTACAATGAGCAGTTCTTC CASSDRDSDYNEQFF
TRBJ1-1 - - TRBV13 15 TGTGCCAGCAGCCCCGACCCAGGGTCGGGAACTGAAGCTTTCTTT CASSPDPGSGTEAFF
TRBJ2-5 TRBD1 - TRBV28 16 TGTGCCAGCAGTCCTCCGGGACAGGGTCCCCAAGAGACCCAGTACTTC CASSPPGQGPQETQYF
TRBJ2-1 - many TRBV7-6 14 TGTGCCAGCAGCCTCTTGGCGCTCTACAATGAGCAGTTCTTC CASSLLALYNEQFF
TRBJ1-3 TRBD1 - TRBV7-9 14 TGTGCCAGCAGCAACCAGGCCAGGGGGGACACCATATATTTT CASSNQARGDTIYF
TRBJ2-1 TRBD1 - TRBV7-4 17 TGTGCCAGCACCACAGACCGGGGGACAGGGTTGAACAGTAAGCAGTTCTTC CASTTDRGTGLNSKQFF
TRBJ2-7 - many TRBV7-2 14 TGTGCCAGCAGCCCCAACGGGGAGGCCTACGAGCAGTACTTC CASSPNGEAYEQYF
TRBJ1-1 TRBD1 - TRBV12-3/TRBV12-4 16 TGTGCCAGCAGCATAACAGGGGGTAATAGGAACACTGAAGCTTTCTTT CASSITGGNRNTEAFF
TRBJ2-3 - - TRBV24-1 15 TGTGCCACCAGTGATCGTTTTTCTAGCACAGATACGCAGTATTTT CATSDRFSSTDTQYF
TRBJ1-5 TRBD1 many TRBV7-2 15 TGTGCCAGCAGCTCCAGGGACAGCCCTAATCTACCCCAGCATTTT CASSSRDSPNLPQHF
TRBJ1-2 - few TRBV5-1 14 TGCGCCAGCAGCTTGGAAGCCCCTGTAGATGGTTACACCTTC CASSLEAPVDGYTF
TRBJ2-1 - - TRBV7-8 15 TGTGCCAGCAGCTTAGCGGGGGGGCGTTTGGATGAGCAGTTCTTC CASSLAGGRLDEQFF
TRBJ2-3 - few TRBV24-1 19 TGTGCCACCAGTGATTCTTCTATTTCAGGGACACCTAGCACAGATACGCAGTATTTT CATSDSSISGTPSTDTQYF
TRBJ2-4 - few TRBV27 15 TGTGCCAGCAGTTTAAAATGGGGGGCCAAAAACATTCAGTACTTC CASSLKWGAKNIQYF
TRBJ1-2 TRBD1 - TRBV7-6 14 TGTGCCAGCAGCCCTTCGGGACAGTCTTATGGCTACACCTTC CASSPSGQSYGYTF
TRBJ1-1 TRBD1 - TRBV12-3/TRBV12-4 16 TGTGCCAGCAGTTCCCCCGGGACAGAGGCGGAGACTGAAGCTTTCTTT CASSSPGTEAETEAFF
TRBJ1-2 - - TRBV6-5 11 TGTGCCAGCAGCTCCCTATATGGCTACACCTTC CASSSLYGYTF
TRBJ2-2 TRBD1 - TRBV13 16 TGTGCCAGCAGCTTTATCCGGGACAGGGCATCCGGGGAGCTGTTTTTT CASSFIRDRASGELFF
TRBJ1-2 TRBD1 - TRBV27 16 TGTGCCAGCAGTTTATCGTGGACAGGGGGCGCAAATGGCTACACCTTC CASSLSWTGGANGYTF
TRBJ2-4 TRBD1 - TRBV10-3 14 TGTGCCATCAGCGGGACAGGGGCCAAAAACATTCAGTACTTC CAISGTGAKNIQYF
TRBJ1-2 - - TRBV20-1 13 TGCAGTGCTAGAGCAGGCACTTACTATGGCTACACCTTC CSARAGTYYGYTF
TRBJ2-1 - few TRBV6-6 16 TGTGCCAGCAGTTACTCGAGCCAGGGAGGATACAATGAGCAGTTCTTC CASSYSSQGGYNEQFF
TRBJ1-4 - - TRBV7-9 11 TGTGCCAGCAGCTTCCAGGGAAAACTGTTTTTT CASSFQGKLFF
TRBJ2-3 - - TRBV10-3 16 TGTGCCATCAGTGAGTCGACGCCCTCTGGCACAGATACGCAGTATTTT CAISESTPSGTDTQYF
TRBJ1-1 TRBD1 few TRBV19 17 TGTGCCAGTAGTAAGGTCCGACAGGGGGTCGGAGTCCCTGAAGCTTTCTTT CASSKVRQGVGVPEAFF
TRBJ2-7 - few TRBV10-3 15 TGTGCCATCAGTGACCCCCTCGGGAGACCCTACGAGCAGTACTTC CAISDPLGRPYEQYF
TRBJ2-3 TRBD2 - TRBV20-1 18 TGCAGTGCTAGCGGGTGGACTAGCGGGGTTACTAGCACAGATACGCAGTATTTT CSASGWTSGVTSTDTQYF
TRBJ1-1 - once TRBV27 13 TGTGCCAGCAGTTCGGGAGTGAAGACTGAAGCTTTCTTT CASSSGVKTEAFF
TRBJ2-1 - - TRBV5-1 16 TGCGCCAGCAGCCTTTCCTCGGGGGACCCCTACAATGAGCAGTTCTTC CASSLSSGDPYNEQFF
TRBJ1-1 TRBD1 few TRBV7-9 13 TGTGCCAGCAGCCCAACCGGGACAGGAGAAGCTTTCTTT CASSPTGTGEAFF
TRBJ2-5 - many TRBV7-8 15 TGTGCCAGCAGCTCCCCGGACAGAGATAAAGAGACCCAGTACTTC CASSSPDRDKETQYF
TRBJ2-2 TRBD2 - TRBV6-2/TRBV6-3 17 TGTGCCAGCAGTTACAGTCCTAGCGGTGCGAACACCGGGGAGCTGTTTTTT CASSYSPSGANTGELFF
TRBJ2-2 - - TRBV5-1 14 TGCGCCAGCAGCCTTCGATCCCCTCCCGGGGAGCTGTTTTTT CASSLRSPPGELFF